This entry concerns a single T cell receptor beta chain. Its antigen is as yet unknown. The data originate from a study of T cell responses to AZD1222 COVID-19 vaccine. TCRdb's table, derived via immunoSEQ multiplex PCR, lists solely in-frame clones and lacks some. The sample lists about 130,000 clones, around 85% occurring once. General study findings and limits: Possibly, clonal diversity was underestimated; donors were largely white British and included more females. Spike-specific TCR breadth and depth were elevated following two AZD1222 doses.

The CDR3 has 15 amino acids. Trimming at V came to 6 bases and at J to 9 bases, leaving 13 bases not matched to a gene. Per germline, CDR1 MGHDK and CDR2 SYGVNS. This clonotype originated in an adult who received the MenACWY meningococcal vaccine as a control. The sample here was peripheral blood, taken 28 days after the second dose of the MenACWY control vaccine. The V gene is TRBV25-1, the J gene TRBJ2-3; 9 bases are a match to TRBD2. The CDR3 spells CASSLAQGSGGTQYF. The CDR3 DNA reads TGTGCCAGCAGCTTGGCCCAGGGGAGCGGGGGGACGCAGTATTTT.